This T cell receptor beta chain is from a study of CD8 T cells in Susac syndrome. The ends were cut back, 1 base at V and 8 bases at J, with 18 bases in the middle. Germline-derived CDR1 and CDR2 are SGHRS and YFSETQ. The CDR3 consists of 15 residues. Reverse transcription of roughly 0.5 to 1 ug RNA used random hexamers. An immunoSEQ multiplex PCR generated amplified TCR beta CDR3 products spanning 54 Vbeta and 13 Jbeta. Using its own MiXCR run on the immunoSEQ multiplex PCR reads, TCRdb lists one record per CDR3 protein. Among 150,000 to 200,000 distinct CDR3 sequences listed, under 95% were seen once. TCR beta sequencing was performed on blood CD8+ and CD4+ T cells. Healthy donors served as age- and sex-matched controls.

Sequenced input: CD4+ T cells from PBMCs. The chain carries TRBV5-1 and TRBJ1-2; D may be TRBD1 (5 bases). This receptor was taken from a human donor in good health. The CDR3 bases are TGCGCCAGCAGCTTGAGGGATCAGAGGGGTGACGGCTACACCTTC. Translation gives CASSLRDQRGDGYTF.